The source of this TCR beta chain is a study of blood T cells in healthy people across ages. The authors ran a second PCR of roughly 6 to 12 cycles using a sample-barcoded 5' primer and a J-beta primer mix. MiXCR was run by TCRdb on the 5' RACE reads, yielding one entry per CDR3 protein. The sample has over 500,000 distinct CDR3 sequences, about 27% seen once; the top ten hold approximately 3.3%. Losses at the gene ends were 2 bases for V and 3 bases for J; bases not matched to a gene: 3. The CDR3 is made up of 14 amino acids. Per germline, CDR1 MNHEY and CDR2 SMNVEV (reference sequence). The sample was also linked to a second study, of T cells of mothers and their children.

This TCR derives from a boy aged 2 to 10 in good health. Sequencing input: blood. The genes are TRBV27 and TRBJ2-5; TRBD2 aligns across 7 bases. The CDR3 sequence: CASSLRAGEETQYF. The CDR3 nucleotides are TGTGCCAGCAGTTTACGGGCGGGGGAAGAGACCCAGTACTTC.